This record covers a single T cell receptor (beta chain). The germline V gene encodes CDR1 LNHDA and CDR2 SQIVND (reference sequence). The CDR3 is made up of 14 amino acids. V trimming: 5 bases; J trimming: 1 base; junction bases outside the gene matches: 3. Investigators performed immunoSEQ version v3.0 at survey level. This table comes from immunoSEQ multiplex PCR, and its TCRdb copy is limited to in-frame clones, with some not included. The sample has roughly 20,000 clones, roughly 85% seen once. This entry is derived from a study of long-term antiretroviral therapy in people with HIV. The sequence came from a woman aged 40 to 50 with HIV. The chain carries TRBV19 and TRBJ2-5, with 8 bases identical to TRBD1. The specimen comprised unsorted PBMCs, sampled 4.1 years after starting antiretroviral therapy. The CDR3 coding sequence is TGTGCCAGTAGTGACAGGGGTTTCCAAGAGACCCAGTACTTC. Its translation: CASSDRGFQETQYF.